This T cell receptor beta chain was recovered during a study of naive and memory T cell subsets. Whole-study results and caveats: Naive repertoires, especially CD8, held a few larger clonotypes, possibly memory cells re-expressing CD45RA.

In its sample, this clonotype was seen a few times. The antigen is unknown. The CDR3 contains 16 residues. V gave up 6 bases and J gave up 7 bases, with 25 bases separating them. CDR1 is DFQATT, CDR2 SNEGSKA, per germline (reference sequence). Two oligonucleotides, mixed equimolar, formed the beta constant-region primer covering TRBC1 and TRBC2. The ligated cDNA underwent four PCR rounds using SP2 and nested alpha and beta constant-region primers. TCRdb recomputed calls from the UMI-ligation and nested PCR reads with MiXCR, one row per CDR3 protein. This table has about 90,000 distinct CDR3 sequences, about 10% appearing once.

Specimen: naive CD4+ T cells from blood. The receptor's source is a human donor in good health. The gene calls are TRBV20-1 and TRBJ2-1; weak D call: TRBD1 (5 bases). The CDR3 protein is CSARTSSRVWGNEQFF. The CDR3 nucleotides read TGCAGTGCAAGAACCTCGTCCAGGGTTTGGGGAAATGAGCAGTTCTTC.